This is a list of T cell receptor beta chains from one sample in a study of CD8+ T cells in alopecia areata. Libraries were prepared by immunoSEQ multiplex PCR; TCRdb keeps only in-frame clonotypes and omits some of them. The sample yields around 120,000 clones, roughly 50% seen once. Sequencing was done on a sample of NKG2D-low CD8+ T cells sorted from blood. The receptor set was obtained from a human donor with alopecia areata. CDR3s include the opening cysteine and the closing phenylalanine or tryptophan. The D gene is left open where the match is weak. Size values are once, few and many counts, or a class for expanded clones, and some rows have none.

clone size: NA
D gene: TRBD2
V gene: TRBV29-1
J gene: TRBJ2-6
CDR3 protein: CSLSGGEGLWGSGANVLTF
CDR3 DNA: TGCAGCCTGAGCGGGGGGGAAGGCCTTTGGGGCTCTGGGGCCAACGTCCTGACTTTC

clone size: few
D gene: NA
V gene: TRBV29-1
J gene: TRBJ2-7
CDR3 protein: CSVPVQSSYEQYF
CDR3 DNA: TGCAGCGTGCCGGTCCAGAGCTCCTACGAGCAGTACTTC

clone size: NA
D gene: NA
V gene: TRBV29-1
J gene: TRBJ1-2
CDR3 protein: CSVEDQGSVLYTF
CDR3 DNA: TGCAGCGTTGAAGATCAGGGATCAGTTCTCTACACCTTC

clone size: few
D gene: NA
V gene: TRBV2
J gene: TRBJ1-1
CDR3 protein: CARLSGTEAFF
CDR3 DNA: TGTGCCAGACTTAGCGGCACTGAAGCTTTCTTT

clone size: NA
D gene: TRBD2
V gene: TRBV27
J gene: TRBJ2-1
CDR3 protein: CASSLRGGGNEQFF
CDR3 DNA: TGTGCCAGCAGTTTACGGGGCGGGGGAAATGAGCAGTTCTTC

clone size: few
D gene: TRBD2
V gene: TRBV10-3
J gene: TRBJ2-1
CDR3 protein: CAIRREGNEQFF
CDR3 DNA: TGTGCCATCAGAAGGGAGGGGAATGAGCAGTTCTTC

clone size: NA
D gene: NA
V gene: TRBV18
J gene: TRBJ2-7
CDR3 protein: CASSPGGGSYEQYF
CDR3 DNA: TGTGCCAGCTCACCAGGTGGAGGTAGCTACGAGCAGTACTTC

clone size: NA
D gene: NA
V gene: TRBV5-6
J gene: TRBJ2-3
CDR3 protein: CASSLIPDTQYF
CDR3 DNA: TGTGCCAGCAGCTTAATACCAGATACGCAGTATTTT

clone size: NA
D gene: NA
V gene: TRBV29-1
J gene: TRBJ1-2
CDR3 protein: CSVVPLGDYGYTF
CDR3 DNA: TGCAGCGTCGTCCCGTTAGGTGACTATGGCTACACCTTC

clone size: NA
D gene: NA
V gene: TRBV29-1
J gene: TRBJ2-7
CDR3 protein: CSVLERKSSYEQYF
CDR3 DNA: TGCAGCGTTCTCGAACGTAAAAGCTCCTACGAGCAGTACTTC

clone size: NA
D gene: NA
V gene: TRBV29-1
J gene: TRBJ2-5
CDR3 protein: CSADVVLRGGWETQYF
CDR3 DNA: TGCAGCGCCGACGTCGTCCTAAGGGGAGGTTGGGAGACCCAGTACTTC

clone size: NA
D gene: TRBD1
V gene: TRBV14
J gene: TRBJ2-7
CDR3 protein: CASSQDWGTGTYEQYF
CDR3 DNA: TGTGCCAGCAGCCAAGATTGGGGGACAGGAACCTACGAGCAGTACTTC

clone size: NA
D gene: NA
V gene: TRBV29-1
J gene: TRBJ1-1
CDR3 protein: CSVPQKNTEAFF
CDR3 DNA: TGCAGCGTTCCCCAGAAGAACACTGAAGCTTTCTTT

clone size: NA
D gene: NA
V gene: TRBV27
J gene: TRBJ1-5
CDR3 protein: CASSPGQLNQPQHF
CDR3 DNA: TGTGCCAGCAGTCCGGGACAATTAAATCAGCCCCAGCATTTT

clone size: NA
D gene: NA
V gene: TRBV6-5
J gene: TRBJ2-5
CDR3 protein: CASSSGNSQETQYF
CDR3 DNA: TGTGCCAGCAGTTCTGGGAACTCCCAAGAGACCCAGTACTTC

clone size: NA
D gene: TRBD1
V gene: TRBV29-1
J gene: TRBJ1-3
CDR3 protein: CSVELGGAGNTIYF
CDR3 DNA: TGCAGCGTTGAATTAGGGGGCGCTGGAAACACCATATATTTT

clone size: NA
D gene: NA
V gene: TRBV29-1
J gene: TRBJ1-1
CDR3 protein: CSVLTGPGAFF
CDR3 DNA: TGCAGCGTTTTAACAGGTCCGGGGGCTTTCTTT

clone size: few
D gene: NA
V gene: TRBV29-1
J gene: TRBJ1-2
CDR3 protein: CSVEDHRLSYGYTF
CDR3 DNA: TGCAGCGTTGAAGATCATCGACTCTCCTATGGCTACACCTTC

clone size: few
D gene: NA
V gene: TRBV30
J gene: TRBJ2-7
CDR3 protein: CAWSVVKGEQYF
CDR3 DNA: TGTGCCTGGAGTGTTGTAAAGGGGGAGCAGTACTTC

clone size: NA
D gene: TRBD2
V gene: TRBV29-1
J gene: TRBJ2-7
CDR3 protein: CSVVPSGRVFDEQYF
CDR3 DNA: TGCAGCGTGGTCCCTAGCGGGAGAGTTTTTGACGAGCAGTACTTC

clone size: NA
D gene: TRBD1
V gene: TRBV28
J gene: TRBJ2-3
CDR3 protein: CASSLDRARTDTQYF
CDR3 DNA: TGTGCCAGCAGTCTTGACAGGGCTCGCACAGATACGCAGTATTTT

clone size: NA
D gene: NA
V gene: TRBV30
J gene: TRBJ1-1
CDR3 protein: CALDGLSTEAFF
CDR3 DNA: TGTGCGTTGGACGGGCTCTCGACTGAAGCTTTCTTT

clone size: NA
D gene: TRBD1
V gene: TRBV11-2
J gene: TRBJ2-1
CDR3 protein: CASIGLGDRDHEQFF
CDR3 DNA: TGTGCCAGCATTGGCCTGGGGGACAGGGACCATGAGCAGTTCTTC

clone size: NA
D gene: NA
V gene: TRBV12-5
J gene: TRBJ2-7
CDR3 protein: CATSTSSYEQYF
CDR3 DNA: TGTGCTACGAGCACTAGCTCCTACGAGCAGTACTTC

clone size: NA
D gene: NA
V gene: TRBV30
J gene: TRBJ2-5
CDR3 protein: CAWSVQRETQYF
CDR3 DNA: TGTGCCTGGAGTGTACAGAGAGAGACCCAGTACTTC

clone size: few
D gene: NA
V gene: TRBV18
J gene: TRBJ2-7
CDR3 protein: CASSGSDSSYEQYF
CDR3 DNA: TGTGCCAGCTCAGGTTCCGACAGTTCCTACGAGCAGTACTTC

clone size: few
D gene: NA
V gene: TRBV7-6
J gene: TRBJ2-7
CDR3 protein: CASSSFGEQYF
CDR3 DNA: TGTGCCAGCAGCTCCTTCGGCGAGCAGTACTTC

clone size: few
D gene: TRBD2
V gene: TRBV29-1
J gene: TRBJ2-1
CDR3 protein: CSVEGTSGRGDEQFF
CDR3 DNA: TGCAGCGTTGAAGGGACTAGCGGGAGAGGGGATGAGCAGTTCTTC

clone size: NA
D gene: NA
V gene: TRBV7-9
J gene: TRBJ2-5
CDR3 protein: CASSPNSQADRKYF
CDR3 DNA: TGTGCCAGCAGCCCAAATTCCCAGGCGGACAGAAAGTACTTC

clone size: NA
D gene: NA
V gene: TRBV27
J gene: TRBJ2-2
CDR3 protein: CASSFRGPGELFF
CDR3 DNA: TGTGCCAGCAGTTTCAGAGGTCCCGGGGAGCTGTTTTTT

clone size: few
D gene: NA
V gene: TRBV5-4
J gene: TRBJ1-1
CDR3 protein: CASSSEAITEMNTEAFF
CDR3 DNA: TGTGCCAGCAGCTCCGAAGCTATTACGGAAATGAACACTGAAGCTTTCTTT